This T cell receptor (beta chain) is from a study of blood T cell repertoires in COVID-19. Study-level background: Samples taken during acute and convalescent COVID-19 were collected in the United States, Italy and Spain. Sources were T cells, B-cell-depleted T cells, or PBMCs; the material itself was cDNA or gDNA.

This CDR3 region has 14 residues. In the source study's methods: Estimation of nucleated cell counts relied on the amplification of reference gene primers. Generated by immunoSEQ multiplex PCR, the TCRdb table keeps only in-frame clones and is missing some. D and trimming were read from the DNA, whereas the V and J calls and clone size are those reported in that table. The sample lists tens of thousands of clones; less than 85% were seen once. The sequencing input was peripheral blood. This chain uses TRBV21-1 with TRBJ1-1. TRBV21-1 is a listed pseudogene. This TCR derives from a human donor in a cohort sampled during active COVID-19. In DNA, the CDR3 is TGTGCCAGCAGCAAGACGCGGGGAATCACTGAAGCTTTCTTT. Its protein product is CASSKTRGITEAFF.